Below are 31 T cell receptor beta chains sequenced from a single sample in a study of response to subunit inactivated influenza vaccine. Using its own MiXCR run on the RT-PCR reads, TCRdb lists one record per CDR3 protein. Of about 800,000 distinct CDR3 sequences listed, 21% are singletons. The specimen was PBMCs from blood, collected less than 6 days after vaccination. The receptors stem from a man aged 50 to 60 who received an inactivated influenza vaccine.

This clonotype was counted only a few times. This chain uses TRBV13 with TRBJ2-3; D gene ambiguous. V was shortened by 4 bases and J by 2 bases, with 19 bases between the two germline ends. Germline V gives CDR1 PRHDT, CDR2 FYEKMQ (reference sequence). This CDR3 comprises 17 residues. CDR3 amino acids: CASSSQKMQSITDTQYF. In nucleotides, the CDR3 is TGTGCCAGCAGCTCCCAAAAAATGCAGTCGATCACAGATACGCAGTATTTT.

The rearrangement joins TRBV29-1 to TRBJ2-1, with 7 nucleotides matching TRBD1. The CDR3 sequence is 16 residues long. CDR1 is SQVTM and CDR2 is ANQGSEA in the germline V gene. The CDR3: CTISTTNRGAIDEQFF. DNA of the CDR3: TGCACTATCTCGACGACAAACAGGGGCGCGATCGATGAGCAGTTCTTC.

V usage is TRBV13 and J usage is TRBJ2-7; no definite D call. This CDR3 is built from 13 residues. The V and J ends lost 2 bases and 2 bases respectively, with 7 bases between them. Germline-derived CDR1 and CDR2 are PRHDT and FYEKMQ (reference sequence). The CDR3 DNA sequence: TGTGCCAGCAGCTTACGGTTGGCCTACGAGCAGTACTTC. Its translation: CASSLRLAYEQYF.

J is TRBJ1-2 and V is TRBV30; D possibly corresponds to TRBD1 (6 bases). The V and J ends lost 6 bases and 4 bases respectively, with 15 bases between them. The CDR3 has 13 amino acids. Germline V gene lookup returns CDR1 GTSNPN and CDR2 SVGIG (reference sequence). The CDR3 nucleotides are TGTGCCTGCCAAGTAAGGGGGAGCTATGGCTACACCTTC. Protein product: CACQVRGSYGYTF.

The chain uses TRBV28 and TRBJ2-3, with TRBD1 matching 7 bases. The CDR3 sequence is 15 residues long. The germline CDR1 and CDR2 sequences are MDHEN and SYDVKM. V lost 7 bases, J lost 1 base, and 8 bases stayed unmatched. Here the CDR3 reads CASNTPGQGTDTQYF. The CDR3 DNA sequence: TGTGCCAGCAACACTCCCGGACAGGGCACAGATACGCAGTATTTT.

The V and J genes are TRBV5-1 and TRBJ2-3, with TRBD1 identical over 9 bases. The CDR3 runs to 16 residues. The ends lost 2 bases at V and 4 bases at J; junction bases unmatched: 8. Germline values: CDR1 SGHRS, CDR2 YFSETQ. In DNA, the CDR3 is TGCGCCAGCAGCTTCGGGGACAGGGTTAAGGCAGATACGCAGTATTTT. Translated: CASSFGDRVKADTQYF.

This rearrangement joins TRBV24-1 to TRBJ2-1, with D maybe TRBD2 (5 bases). Germline values: CDR1 KGHDR, CDR2 SFDVKD. V shed 5 bases and J shed 13 bases, with 26 bases lying between them. This CDR3 contains 16 residues. In DNA, the CDR3 is TGTGCCACCAGTGGCACGTATGGGGAGAGTACGGTGCAACAGTTCTTC. It yields the protein CATSGTYGESTVQQFF.

There are a few counts of this clonotype. The chain recombines TRBV9 with TRBJ2-1; 10 bases match TRBD2. CDR3 size: 16 residues. Germline-derived CDR1 and CDR2 are SGDLS and YYNGEE. The junction had 8 bases not matched to a gene; V was cut back by 0 bases and J by 8 bases. Here the CDR3 DNA reads TGTGCCAGCAGCGTAGTCCCTAGCGGGAGTCGGGATGAGCAGTTCTTC. It specifies CASSVVPSGSRDEQFF.

The gene calls are TRBV20-1 and TRBJ2-3; D remains ambiguous. Per germline, CDR1 DFQATT and CDR2 SNEGSKA (reference sequence). This CDR3 region has 16 residues. Trimming removed 0 bases at V and 2 bases at J, with 15 bases between. CDR3 nucleotides: TGCAGTGCTAGAGATCCGATCGCCGCCTTCACAGATACGCAGTATTTT. Residues: CSARDPIAAFTDTQYF.

The chain is built from TRBV20-1 and TRBJ2-3; D remains unclear. V was trimmed by 6 bases and J by 2 bases, leaving 12 bases between them. CDR1 and CDR2 from the germline V gene are DFQATT and SNEGSKA (reference sequence). CDR3 length: 13 residues. CDR3 DNA: TGCAGTGCCAGTATCTACTCCACAGATACGCAGTATTTT. Its translation is CSASIYSTDTQYF.

V is TRBV28 and J is TRBJ2-7; D is unresolved. Germline V gene sequence: CDR1 MDHEN, CDR2 SYDVKM. V was shortened by 4 bases and J by 3 bases, with 10 bases between the two germline ends. The CDR3 consists of 13 residues. CDR3 loop: CASSSLVSYEQYF. The CDR3 bases are TGTGCCAGCAGTTCCCTCGTAAGCTACGAGCAGTACTTC.

J is TRBJ1-5 and V is TRBV3-1; D is undetermined. Germline loops: CDR1 LGHDT, CDR2 YNNKEL (reference sequence). The CDR3 runs to 13 residues. Between the trimmed V and J ends, which lost 0 bases and 6 bases, there was a span of 6 bases. As DNA, the CDR3 is TGTGCCAGCAGCCAAGATTTGTTTCAGCCCCAGCATTTT. The encoded protein is CASSQDLFQPQHF.

This sequence joins TRBV11-2 and TRBJ2-1; D call uncertain. This CDR3 spans 17 amino acids. Germline values: CDR1 SGHAT, CDR2 FQNNGV. With 2 bases removed from V and 3 bases from J, the gap between germline ends came to 17 bases. As DNA, the CDR3 is TGTGCCAGCAGCTTACTAGTTTCAGGTTCCTACTACAATGAGCAGTTCTTC. This translates into CASSLLVSGSYYNEQFF.

This clonotype was observed at least ten times. J is TRBJ2-5 and V is TRBV4-3; possible D gene TRBD2, 5 bases. With 1 base removed from V and 2 bases from J, the gap between germline ends came to 11 bases. Germline CDR1 is LGHNA and CDR2 is YSLEER. The CDR3 extends over 15 amino acids. The CDR3 protein is CASSQAGGSQETQYF. For the CDR3, the DNA is TGCGCCAGCAGCCAAGCTGGCGGGTCACAAGAGACCCAGTACTTC.

The sample holds one count of this clonotype. The CDR3 DNA reads as TGTGCAAGTCGCTTAGTAGGGCATCAAGAGACCCAGTACTTC. Its translation: CASRLVGHQETQYF. The V gene is TRBV12-2, the J gene TRBJ2-5; the D call in the table, TRBD2, was not verified against the DNA. TRBV12-2 is shown as a pseudogene. The CDR3 contains 14 residues.

This clonotype turned up a few times. J is TRBJ2-7 and V is TRBV6-1, with 7 bases that match TRBD2. From germline, CDR1 is MNHNS and CDR2 SASEGT. This CDR3 is built from 15 residues. With 6 bases clipped from V and 4 bases from J, the junction kept 12 bases outside the gene matches. This chain's CDR3 is CASRPSAGEPYEQYF. The CDR3 bases are TGTGCCAGCAGGCCATCCGCGGGGGAACCTTACGAGCAGTACTTC.

The CDR3 protein is CASSWGHGRASNSYNEQFF. As DNA, the CDR3 is TGTGCCAGCAGTTGGGGTCACGGGAGGGCCTCTAACTCCTACAATGAGCAGTTCTTC. The gene calls are TRBV27 and TRBJ2-1, with 8 bases identical to TRBD2. CDR1 and CDR2 (germline): MNHEY, SMNVEV (reference sequence). After removal of 4 bases from V and 0 bases from J, the junction contained 14 bases not matched to a gene. The CDR3 sequence is 19 residues long.

This clonotype was counted between two and nine times. This chain links TRBV4-2 with TRBJ2-5; D might be TRBD2 (7 bases). Trimming shortened V by 4 bases and J by 4 bases, and 16 bases separated the two germline ends. Germline assignment: CDR1 LGHNA and CDR2 YNFKEQ. This CDR3 has 15 residues. CDR3 nucleotides: TGTGCCAGCAGCCCGACACAGGGAGGGGGAGAGACCCAGTACTTC. This gives the protein CASSPTQGGGETQYF.

The chain joins TRBV11-2 to TRBJ2-1; TRBD1 is a possible D gene (6 bases). CDR1 and CDR2 (germline): SGHAT, FQNNGV. This CDR3 has 15 residues. V shed 5 bases and J shed 7 bases, with 18 bases lying between them. CDR3 DNA: TGTGCCAGCAGCCCCCCTACCCAGGGGACGAATGAGCAGTTCTTC. Its protein is CASSPPTQGTNEQFF.

This clonotype has a handful of counts. The CDR3 spells CASSPSGRGNEQFF. The CDR3 DNA sequence: TGCGCCAGCAGCCCTAGCGGGAGGGGGAATGAGCAGTTCTTC. V and J are TRBV5-1 and TRBJ2-1; 12 bases map to TRBD2. There are 14 residues in the CDR3. Germline CDR1 is SGHRS and CDR2 is YFSETQ. V trimming: 4 bases; J trimming: 7 bases; junction bases outside the gene matches: 3.

The chain combines TRBV7-9 with TRBJ1-6, with D perhaps TRBD1 (6 bases). The germline V and J ends were trimmed by 4 bases and 7 bases, with 11 bases remaining between them. The CDR3 has 14 residues. Germline CDR1 reads SEHNR; CDR2 reads FQNEAQ (reference sequence). DNA for the CDR3: TGTGCCAGCAGCTCCTGGGACACGAATTCACCCCTCCACTTT. It is translated as CASSSWDTNSPLHF.

Turning to this clonotype: The junction departs from the called germline gene at one end, perhaps through a read error. The V and J genes are TRBV20-1 and TRBJ2-3; 13 nucleotides align to TRBD2. In germline, CDR1 is DFQATT, CDR2 SNEGSKA (reference sequence). The CDR3 extends over 18 amino acids. The CDR3 here is CCARDIAWTSGSADTQYF. CDR3 sequence (DNA): TGCTGTGCTAGAGATATCGCCTGGACTAGCGGGAGCGCAGATACGCAGTATTTT.

This clonotype was counted between two and nine times. The chain uses TRBV30 and TRBJ2-3; a weak D match, TRBD2 (6 bases). The CDR3 length is 14 residues. The germline V gene has CDR1 GTSNPN and CDR2 SVGIG (reference sequence). Trimming took 1 base from V and 0 from J, leaving 8 bases between them. The CDR3 is CAWSDGTSTDTQYF. CDR3 sequence (DNA): TGTGCCTGGAGTGACGGGACTAGCACAGATACGCAGTATTTT.

The chain has TRBV6-1 and TRBJ1-2; a weak D match, TRBD1 (5 bases). Germline V gives CDR1 MNHNS, CDR2 SASEGT. The CDR3 extends over 14 amino acids. With 6 bases removed from V and 2 bases from J, the gap between germline ends came to 13 bases. CDR3 DNA: TGTGCCAGCAGGCAAACCGGGACCAACTATGGCTACACCTTC. Protein product: CASRQTGTNYGYTF.

This clonotype has only a few counts. The chain joins TRBV5-6 to TRBJ2-1; 9 bases agree with TRBD1. Germline V lookup: CDR1 SGHDT, CDR2 YYEEEE. J lost 8 bases, V lost 2 bases, and 8 bases had no gene match. The length of the CDR3 is 15 residues. The CDR3 here is CASSFRQGVMDEQFF. The CDR3 region has the DNA TGTGCCAGCAGCTTCAGACAGGGGGTGATGGATGAGCAGTTCTTC.

This clonotype was detected ten times or more. One end of the junction is discordant with germline, which a read error may explain. The chain joins TRBV5-1 to TRBJ2-7; the D gene could be TRBD1 or TRBD2 (5 bases each). Germline lookup yields CDR1 SGHRS and CDR2 YFSETQ. The CDR3 is 14 amino acids. The CDR3 sequence is CASSSGTGTYEQYF. The CDR3 DNA reads TGTGCCAGCAGCTCTGGGACGGGCACCTACGAGCAGTACTTC.

This chain links TRBV7-2 with TRBJ2-5; D might be TRBD1 (5 bases). The CDR3 is 14 amino acids. The germline gives CDR1 SGHTA, CDR2 FQGNSA. Trimming left V 1 base short and J 7 bases short, with 13 bases between. The CDR3 DNA sequence: TGTGCCAGCAGCTTAGACTGGGGCAAAGTGACCCAGTACTTC. Protein sequence: CASSLDWGKVTQYF.

The V call is TRBV3-1, the J call TRBJ2-1; no definite D call. From germline, CDR1 is LGHDT and CDR2 YNNKEL (reference sequence). V gave up 2 bases and J gave up 6 bases, with 5 bases separating them. This CDR3 has 12 amino acids. The CDR3 sequence: CASSQLPNEQFF. The CDR3 DNA reads as TGTGCCAGCAGCCAACTACCCAATGAGCAGTTCTTC.

This chain uses TRBV6-2 or TRBV6-3 with TRBJ2-6; D might be TRBD1 (5 bases). This CDR3 has 15 residues. Looked up from germline, CDR1 is MNHEY and CDR2 is SVGEGT. The V end was cut by 5 bases, the J end by 0 bases, with 8 bases between. The CDR3 DNA sequence: TGTGCCAGCAGTCAGGGTGTCTCTGGGGCCAACGTCCTGACTTTC. Protein: CASSQGVSGANVLTF.

Only a few counts were recorded for this clonotype. This chain connects TRBV25-1 to TRBJ1-1, with unresolved D. From germline, CDR1 is MGHDK and CDR2 SYGVNS. The CDR3 has 11 residues. The V end was cut by 6 bases, the J end by 5 bases, with 7 bases between. The CDR3 DNA follows: TGTGCCAGCAGGGAGGCAACTGAAGCTTTCTTT. It yields the protein CASREATEAFF.

The rearrangement uses TRBV6-1 and TRBJ1-1; D unresolved. The CDR3 is 14 residues long. Deletions cut 6 bases from V and 5 bases from J, with 16 bases between. Germline V gene sequence: CDR1 MNHNS, CDR2 SASEGT. Written as DNA, the CDR3 is TGTGCCAGCAGGCCTGGGGAAGGGTGGACTGAAGCTTTCTTT. Its protein is CASRPGEGWTEAFF.